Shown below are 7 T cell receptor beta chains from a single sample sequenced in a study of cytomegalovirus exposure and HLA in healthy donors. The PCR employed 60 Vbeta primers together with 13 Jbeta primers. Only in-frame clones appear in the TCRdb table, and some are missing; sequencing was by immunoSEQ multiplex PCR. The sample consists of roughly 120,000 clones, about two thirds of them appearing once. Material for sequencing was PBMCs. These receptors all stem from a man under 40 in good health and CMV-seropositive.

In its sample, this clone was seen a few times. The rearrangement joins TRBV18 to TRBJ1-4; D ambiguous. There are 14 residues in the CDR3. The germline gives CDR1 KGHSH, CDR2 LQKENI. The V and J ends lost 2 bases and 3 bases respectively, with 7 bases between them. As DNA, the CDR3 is TGTGCCAGCTCACCAGGCGGGGCTAATGAAAAACTGTTTTTT. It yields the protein CASSPGGANEKLFF.

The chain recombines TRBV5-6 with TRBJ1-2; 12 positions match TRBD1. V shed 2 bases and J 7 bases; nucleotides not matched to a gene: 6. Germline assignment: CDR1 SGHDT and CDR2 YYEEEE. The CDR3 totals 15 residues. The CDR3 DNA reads TGTGCCAGCAGCTTCGGGACAGGGGGCCTCAGTGGCTACACCTTC. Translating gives CASSFGTGGLSGYTF.

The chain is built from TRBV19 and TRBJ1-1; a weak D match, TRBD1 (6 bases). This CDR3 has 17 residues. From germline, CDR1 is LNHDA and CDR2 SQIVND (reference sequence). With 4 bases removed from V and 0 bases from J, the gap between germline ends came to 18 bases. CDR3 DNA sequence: TGTGCCAGTAGTACTGGCTCCACAGGGTCGGTGAACACTGAAGCTTTCTTT. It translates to CASSTGSTGSVNTEAFF.

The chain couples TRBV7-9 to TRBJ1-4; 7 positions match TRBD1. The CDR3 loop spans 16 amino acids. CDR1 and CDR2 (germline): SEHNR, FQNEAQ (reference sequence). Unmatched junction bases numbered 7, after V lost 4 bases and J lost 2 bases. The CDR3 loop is CASSSGQAWTNEKLFF. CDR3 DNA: TGTGCCAGCAGCTCTGGACAGGCATGGACTAATGAAAAACTGTTTTTT.

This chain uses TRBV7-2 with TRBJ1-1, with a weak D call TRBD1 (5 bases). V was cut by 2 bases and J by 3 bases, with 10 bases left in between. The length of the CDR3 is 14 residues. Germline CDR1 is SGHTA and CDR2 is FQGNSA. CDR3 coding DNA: TGTGCCAGCAGCTTACAAAGCAGGGACACTGAAGCTTTCTTT. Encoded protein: CASSLQSRDTEAFF.

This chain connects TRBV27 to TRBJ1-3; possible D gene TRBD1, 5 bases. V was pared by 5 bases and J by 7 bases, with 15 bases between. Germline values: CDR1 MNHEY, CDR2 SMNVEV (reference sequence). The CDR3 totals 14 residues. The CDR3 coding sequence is TGTGCCAGCAGTCCGACAGACTCTCACAACACCATATATTTT. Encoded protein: CASSPTDSHNTIYF.

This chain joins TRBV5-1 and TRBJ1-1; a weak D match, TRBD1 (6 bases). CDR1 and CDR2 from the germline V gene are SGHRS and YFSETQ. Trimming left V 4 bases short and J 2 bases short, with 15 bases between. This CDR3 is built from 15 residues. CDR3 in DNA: TGCGCCAGCAGCAAAACGGCGGGGGCTAACACTGAAGCTTTCTTT. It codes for CASSKTAGANTEAFF.